The rows below give T cell receptor beta chains drawn from one sample of a study of cytomegalovirus exposure and HLA in healthy donors. The protocol was immunoSEQ multiplex PCR, while the TCRdb copy is restricted to in-frame clones and leaves out a portion. The sample shows approximately 110,000 clones, about three quarters of them seen only once. What was sequenced was PBMCs. The receptors stem from a woman in her fifties or sixties in good health and CMV-seropositive. Both conserved end residues are part of each CDR3. A D gene is named only where the DNA matches it firmly. Some rows have no size entry. The others give once, few or many, or a class for an expanded clone.

D gene	J gene	V gene	clone size	CDR3 DNA	CDR3 protein
TRBD2	TRBJ2-1	TRBV7-3	once	TGTGCCAGCAGCCGGTTCGGGACTAGCGGGAGGAGCTCCTACAATGAGCAGTTCTTC	CASSRFGTSGRSSYNEQFF
NA	TRBJ2-3	TRBV19	NA	TGTGCCAGTAGTATAGAGGGCGCCTGGGGCACAGATACGCAGTATTTT	CASSIEGAWGTDTQYF
NA	TRBJ2-3	TRBV5-1	NA	TGCGCCAGCAGCTTGGTGGCAGGGGGCACAGATACGCAGTATTTT	CASSLVAGGTDTQYF
TRBD1	TRBJ2-7	TRBV19	NA	TGTGCCAGTAGTACGGACAGGGAGGCCGAGCAGTACTTC	CASSTDREAEQYF
NA	TRBJ2-1	TRBV5-5	NA	TGTGCCAGCATCCTTGACACGACCCACTACAATGAGCAGTTCTTC	CASILDTTHYNEQFF
NA	TRBJ2-7	TRBV5-6	NA	TGTGCCAGCAGCCTTGGGTGGGCGGGGGAGCAGTACTTC	CASSLGWAGEQYF
NA	TRBJ2-3	TRBV19	NA	TGTGCCAGTAGTATCGCCAGAATCACAGATACGCAGTATTTT	CASSIARITDTQYF
NA	TRBJ1-2	TRBV27	NA	TGTGCCAGCAGTTTAGACAGAGCCTATGGCTACACCTTC	CASSLDRAYGYTF
NA	TRBJ1-1	TRBV19	NA	TGTGCCAGTATTTCGGCCAGCCTCGGACTTGGCCCTGAAGCTTTCTTT	CASISASLGLGPEAFF
TRBD1	TRBJ1-1	TRBV14	NA	TGTGCCAGCAGCCGACAGGGGGCCGGGACTGAAGCTTTCTTT	CASSRQGAGTEAFF
NA	TRBJ1-1	TRBV6-5	NA	TGTGCCAGCCGGCGTTGGGGCGAGGTATCTTTCTTT	CASRRWGEVSFF
TRBD2	TRBJ2-5	TRBV5-8	NA	TGTGCCAGCAGCTTCTCTACTAGCGGGAGGGCCCGTCAAGAGACCCAGTACTTC	CASSFSTSGRARQETQYF
NA	TRBJ1-5	TRBV30	NA	TGTGCCTGGAGCATACAGGCGAATCAGCCCCAGCATTTT	CAWSIQANQPQHF
NA	TRBJ1-1	TRBV18	NA	TGTGCCAGCTCACCTTCTGGTAGCACTGAAGCTTTCTTT	CASSPSGSTEAFF
NA	TRBJ2-7	TRBV18	NA	TGTGCCAGCTCAACCCAAGGCAGCGGCCTCTCCTACGAGCAGTACTTC	CASSTQGSGLSYEQYF
NA	TRBJ2-3	TRBV7-2	once	TGTGCCAGCAGCTTAGGAGACTCTAGCACAGATACGCAGTATTTT	CASSLGDSSTDTQYF
NA	TRBJ1-5	TRBV2	once	TGTGCCAGCAGTGAGACGGGGTATCAGCCCCAGCATTTT	CASSETGYQPQHF